These 31 T cell receptor beta chains share one sample of origin, sequenced in a study of T cells in Graves' hyperthyroidism and ophthalmopathy. Amplification targeted TCR beta CDR3 regions from RNA transcripts. TCR CDR3 regions were first amplified by RT-PCR with HTBI primers. MiXCR, run by TCRdb on the multiplex PCR reads, gives a single entry per CDR3 protein. The sample has 560,000 or so distinct CDR3 sequences, about 43% seen once; the top ten hold 6.5% to 9%. Input material: peripheral blood or thyroid tissue (not recorded which). The receptors here all came from a woman aged 18 to 35 with Graves' hyperthyroidism.

This clonotype was counted ten times or more. The V and J genes are TRBV24-1 and TRBJ1-5; D gene uncertain. The ends were cut back, 0 bases at V and 0 bases at J, with 8 bases in the middle. The CDR3 runs 16 residues. CDR1 is KGHDR and CDR2 is SFDVKD in the germline V gene. CDR3 loop: CATSDLPVYSNQPQHF. The CDR3, as DNA: TGTGCCACCAGTGATTTGCCCGTTTATAGCAATCAGCCCCAGCATTTT.

The rearrangement uses TRBV20-1 and TRBJ2-7; D is unresolved. Germline loops: CDR1 DFQATT, CDR2 SNEGSKA (reference sequence). The CDR3 contains 13 residues. V was clipped by 0 bases and J by 9 bases, with 15 bases between them. CDR3 nucleotides: TGCAGTGCTAGAGATATCCCCGGGTGGAGGCAGTACTTC. Its protein product is CSARDIPGWRQYF.

The chain links TRBV15 to TRBJ1-4, with D possibly TRBD1 on 5 matching bases. V was trimmed by 0 bases and J by 8 bases, leaving 10 bases between them. The CDR3 covers 14 residues. Germline lookup yields CDR1 LNHNV and CDR2 YYDKDF (reference sequence). The CDR3 bases are TGTGCCACCAGCAGAGATTACGGGGGAGAAAAACTGTTTTTT. Protein: CATSRDYGGEKLFF. Using reference TRBV15 and TRBJ1-4 for the parts outside the CDR3, the full variable domain is DAMVIQNPRYQVTQFGKPVTLSCSQTLNHNVMYWYQQKSSQAPKLLFHYYDKDFNNEADTPDNFQSRRPNTSFCFLDIRSPGLGDTAMYLCATSRDYGGEKLFFGSGTQLSVL.

The chain combines TRBV7-6 with TRBJ2-7; D might be TRBD2 (6 bases). Deletions cut 5 bases from V and 0 bases from J, with 14 bases between. CDR3 length equals 15 residues. CDR1 and CDR2 (germline): SGHVS, FNYEAQ. CDR3 region: CASSQDRGISYEQYF. In nucleotides, the CDR3 is TGTGCCAGCAGCCAAGATCGGGGGATCTCCTACGAGCAGTACTTC.

V usage is TRBV4-3 and J usage is TRBJ1-1; no firm D call. Germline CDR1 LGHNA, CDR2 YSLEER. The CDR3 runs to 15 residues. Trimming took off 1 base at V and 8 bases at J, with 17 bases between the two ends. The DNA of the CDR3 is TGCGCCAGCAGCCAAGTATCCTATAGACGACGGGAAGCTTTCTTT. Its protein is CASSQVSYRRREAFF.

This clonotype has just a few counts. The rearrangement links TRBV7-9 to TRBJ2-6; 9 bases agree with TRBD1. Per the germline V gene, CDR1 is SEHNR and CDR2 is FQNEAQ (reference sequence). The CDR3 has 17 amino acids. After removal of 5 bases from V and 0 bases from J, the junction contained 5 bases not matched to a gene. The CDR3 sequence: CASSRGTGSSGANVLTF. The CDR3 coding sequence is TGTGCCAGCAGCCGCGGGACAGGGTCCTCTGGGGCCAACGTCCTGACTTTC.

The chain employs TRBV4-2 and TRBJ1-5; D uncertain. Trimming shortened V by 0 bases and J by 6 bases, and 9 bases separated the two germline ends. This CDR3 comprises 14 residues. Germline CDR1 LGHNA, CDR2 YNFKEQ. The CDR3 DNA follows: TGTGCCAGCAGCCAAGATCGTGGTACTCAGCCCCAGCATTTT. This sequence encodes CASSQDRGTQPQHF.

This clonotype was counted ten times or more. The chain recombines TRBV7-9 with TRBJ1-5, with a weak D call TRBD1 (5 bases). Trimming stripped 0 bases from V and 5 bases from J, with 8 bases between. The germline V gene has CDR1 SEHNR and CDR2 FQNEAQ (reference sequence). The length of the CDR3 is 14 residues. The CDR3 region has the DNA TGTGCCAGCAGCTTAGCGTCAGGGTATCAGCCCCAGCATTTT. This sequence encodes CASSLASGYQPQHF.

A few counts support this clonotype. This chain uses TRBV7-2 with TRBJ1-5; D remains unclear. The CDR3 has 14 residues. Germline CDR1 and CDR2: SGHTA and FQGNSA. V was trimmed by 7 bases and J by 0 bases, leaving 10 bases between them. The CDR3 sequence: CASTTDLSNQPQHF. The CDR3 region has the DNA TGTGCCAGCACTACAGACCTTAGCAATCAGCCCCAGCATTTT.

This clonotype was recorded many times. This chain connects TRBV2 to TRBJ1-3; weak D call: TRBD1 (5 bases). In germline, CDR1 is SNHLY, CDR2 FYNNEI. This CDR3 contains 12 residues. The CDR3 DNA reads TGTGCAATTGGGGGCTCTGGAAACACCATATATTTT. Residues: CAIGGSGNTIYF.

A few counts support this clonotype. The chain carries TRBV9 and TRBJ2-7, with 7 nucleotides matching TRBD1. The CDR3 spans 13 residues. The V gene's germline CDR1 is SGDLS and CDR2 YYNGEE. J was trimmed by 5 bases and V by 2 bases; bases with no gene match: 4. The CDR3, as DNA: TGTGCCAGCAGCGTTGACAGGGCTAACGAGCAGTACTTC. Translating gives CASSVDRANEQYF.

The chain has TRBV19 and TRBJ1-1, with D unclear. Germline CDR1 and CDR2: LNHDA and SQIVND (reference sequence). This CDR3 region has 13 residues. Trimming stripped 1 base from V and 6 bases from J, with 9 bases between. The CDR3 here is CASSIGILAEAFF. CDR3 nucleotide sequence: TGTGCCAGTAGTATAGGCATTCTCGCTGAAGCTTTCTTT.

Of note for this clonotype: This may stem from a read error, because a much larger clone lies one nucleotide away. J is TRBJ1-3 and V is TRBV10-3; tentative D call: TRBD1 (6 bases). Germline V gene sequence: CDR1 ENHRY, CDR2 SYGVKD. This CDR3 is built from 16 residues. The CDR3 DNA reads TGTGCCATCAGGGGAGGCACAGGGAGCTCTGGAGACACCATATATTTT. Translating it yields CAIRGGTGSSGDTIYF.

For this clonotype: At one boundary the junction diverges from the germline segment, which might be a read error. The chain links TRBV7-2 to TRBJ1-1; the D is unclear. CDR1 SGHTA and CDR2 FQGNSA come from the germline V gene. The CDR3 is 15 residues long. DNA for the CDR3: TGCGCCAGCAGCTCCCGAAGATGGGGAGACACTGAAGCTTTCTTT. It translates to CASSSRRWGDTEAFF.

The chain employs TRBV15 and TRBJ1-2; possible D gene TRBD1, 5 bases. This CDR3 is built from 14 residues. Germline CDR1 reads LNHNV; CDR2 reads YYDKDF (reference sequence). Trimming left V 0 bases short and J 10 bases short, with 15 bases between. The CDR3 region is CATSREVGAILYTF. DNA of the CDR3: TGTGCCACCAGCAGAGAAGTAGGGGCGATTCTCTACACCTTC.

This clonotype was counted only a few times. The V call is TRBV7-3, the J call TRBJ1-5, with D possibly TRBD1 on 6 matching bases. CDR1 SGHTA and CDR2 FQGTGA come from the germline V gene. The CDR3 covers 15 residues. Trimming took off 0 bases at V and 6 bases at J, with 12 bases between the two ends. CDR3: CASSLTGGAGQPQHF. In DNA, the CDR3 is TGTGCCAGCAGCTTAACTGGGGGCGCGGGTCAGCCCCAGCATTTT.

This clonotype has a single count. The chain links TRBV12-3 or TRBV12-4 to TRBJ1-2; D gene unclear. Trimming cost V 2 bases and J 8 bases, with 9 bases left between them. This CDR3 has 12 amino acids. CDR3 loop: CASSLFGLGYTF. In nucleotides, the CDR3 is TGTGCCAGCAGTTTATTCGGGCTGGGCTACACCTTC.

About this clonotype itself: A much larger clone sits a single nucleotide away, making a read error possible. The chain combines TRBV10-3 with TRBJ2-7; TRBD1 aligns across 7 bases. The germline V gene has CDR1 ENHRY and CDR2 SYGVKD. The CDR3 covers 14 residues. After removal of 4 bases from V and 3 bases from J, the junction contained 6 bases not matched to a gene. The CDR3 is CAISGDQGDYEQYF. The CDR3 nucleotides read TGTGCCATCAGTGGCGATCAGGGGGACTACGAGCAGTACTTC.

The chain is built from TRBV7-9 and TRBJ2-7, with D unclear. The CDR3 spans 13 residues. Germline CDR1 is SEHNR and CDR2 is FQNEAQ (reference sequence). V was pared by 5 bases and J by 4 bases, with 12 bases between. The CDR3 loop reads CASSQGPSYEQYF. CDR3 sequence (DNA): TGTGCCAGCAGCCAAGGCCCTAGTTACGAGCAGTACTTC.

The chain is built from TRBV19 and TRBJ2-7; 9 bases match TRBD2. CDR1 and CDR2 from the germline V gene are LNHDA and SQIVND (reference sequence). Losses at the gene ends were 5 bases for V and 4 bases for J; bases not matched to a gene: 9. This CDR3 has 15 amino acids. CDR3 residues: CASSFSSGTFYEQYF. The CDR3 region has the DNA TGTGCCAGTAGTTTCTCTAGCGGGACCTTTTACGAGCAGTACTTC.

In its sample, this clonotype was seen once. This clone may be a read error of a much larger clone one base away. As DNA, the CDR3 is TGTGCCAGTAGTATGGGGGAGCAGTTCTTC. This encodes CASSMGEQFF. The chain combines TRBV19 with TRBJ2-1; D is uncertain. Germline assignment: CDR1 LNHDA and CDR2 SQIVND (reference sequence). This CDR3 spans 10 amino acids. V was clipped by 3 bases and J by 10 bases, with 4 bases between them.

The chain carries TRBV7-9 and TRBJ1-1, with no clear D. The CDR3 has 15 amino acids. Trimming pared 1 base from V and 0 bases from J, leaving 9 bases between. The germline CDR1 and CDR2 sequences are SEHNR and FQNEAQ (reference sequence). CDR3 sequence: CASSLVQQMNTEAFF. In nucleotides, the CDR3 is TGTGCCAGCAGCTTAGTGCAGCAAATGAACACTGAAGCTTTCTTT.

The chain recombines TRBV25-1 with TRBJ2-2; 12 bases line up with TRBD2. Germline V gives CDR1 MGHDK, CDR2 SYGVNS. Trimming cost V 6 bases and J 2 bases; bases outside gene matches: 10. The CDR3 is 18 residues long. CDR3: CASSVGRLAGVNTGELFF. The CDR3 DNA reads TGTGCCAGCAGCGTCGGCAGACTAGCGGGAGTTAACACCGGGGAGCTGTTTTTT.

Concerning this clonotype itself: This may arise from a read error, as a much more abundant clone is one base away. The J gene is TRBJ1-6, the V gene TRBV2; D possibly corresponds to TRBD1 (5 bases). Germline assignment: CDR1 SNHLY and CDR2 FYNNEI. The CDR3 extends over 15 amino acids. CDR3 DNA sequence: TGTGCCAGCAGAGATGACAGAACCTATAAATCACCCCTCCACTTT. Protein: CASRDDRTYKSPLHF.

In the case of this clonotype: One end of the junction fails to match germline, which may point to a read error. The V gene is TRBV14, the J gene TRBJ2-7; maybe TRBD2 (5 bases). Looked up from germline, CDR1 is SGHDN and CDR2 is FVKESK. CDR3 length equals 15 residues. CDR3 coding DNA: TGTGCCGGCAGCCAAGTTTCCGGGATATCCTACGAGCAGTACTTC. The encoded protein is CAGSQVSGISYEQYF.

The V and J genes are TRBV7-9 and TRBJ2-7; 9 nucleotides agree with TRBD2. CDR1 and CDR2 from the germline V gene are SEHNR and FQNEAQ (reference sequence). Losses at the gene ends were 5 bases for V and 0 bases for J; bases not matched to a gene: 8. The CDR3 totals 16 residues. The CDR3: CASSPETSGYSYEQYF. CDR3 bases: TGTGCCAGCAGCCCAGAGACTAGCGGATACTCCTACGAGCAGTACTTC.

Concerning this clonotype: This may arise from a read error, as a much more abundant clone is one base away. The CDR3 sequence is CATSGDSSLQETQYF. For the CDR3, the DNA is TGTGCCACCAGCGGAGATTCAAGTCTCCAAGAGACCCAGTACTTC. The chain is built from TRBV15 and TRBJ2-5; D not certain. The CDR3 has 15 amino acids. Germline CDR1 reads LNHNV; CDR2 reads YYDKDF (reference sequence).

Note on this clonotype: A read error is likely, as this CDR3 ends without the conserved phenylalanine or tryptophan. The chain has TRBV11-1 and TRBJ2-5, with D possibly TRBD1 on 5 matching bases. The CDR3 loop spans 15 amino acids. Per germline, CDR1 SGHAT and CDR2 FQDESV (reference sequence). Trimming shortened V by 6 bases and J by 5 bases, and 19 bases separated the two germline ends. The CDR3 here is CASSASGTGSETQYL. The CDR3 bases are TGTGCCAGCAGTGCTTCCGGTACAGGCTCCGAGACCCAGTACCTC.

In its sample, this clonotype was seen many times. The V and J genes are TRBV2 and TRBJ2-7; 11 nucleotides agree with TRBD2. Germline V gives CDR1 SNHLY, CDR2 FYNNEI. CDR3 size: 15 residues. J lost 4 bases, V lost 6 bases, and 8 bases had no gene match. The CDR3 region has the DNA TGTGCCAGCAGCTTAGCGACTAGCGGGACATACGAGCAGTACTTC. The encoded protein is CASSLATSGTYEQYF.

The rearrangement links TRBV6-4 to TRBJ2-6; no clear D gene. Germline CDR1 reads MRHNA; CDR2 reads SNTAGT. Trimming stripped 0 bases from V and 3 bases from J, with 6 bases between. This CDR3 has 15 amino acids. In nucleotides, the CDR3 is TGTGCCAGCAGTGACTCGTTGGGTGGGGCCAACGTCCTGACTTTC. Residues: CASSDSLGGANVLTF.

To note about this clonotype: Its ends do not fully match the called genes, so a read error is possible. CDR3 residues: CASSHEGTSGPYEQYF. The CDR3 nucleotides read TGCGCCAGCAGCCATGAAGGGACTAGCGGTCCCTACGAGCAGTACTTC. The chain employs TRBV7-2 and TRBJ2-7; 11 positions agree with TRBD2. The CDR3 sequence is 16 residues long. Germline V gene sequence: CDR1 SGHTA, CDR2 FQGNSA.